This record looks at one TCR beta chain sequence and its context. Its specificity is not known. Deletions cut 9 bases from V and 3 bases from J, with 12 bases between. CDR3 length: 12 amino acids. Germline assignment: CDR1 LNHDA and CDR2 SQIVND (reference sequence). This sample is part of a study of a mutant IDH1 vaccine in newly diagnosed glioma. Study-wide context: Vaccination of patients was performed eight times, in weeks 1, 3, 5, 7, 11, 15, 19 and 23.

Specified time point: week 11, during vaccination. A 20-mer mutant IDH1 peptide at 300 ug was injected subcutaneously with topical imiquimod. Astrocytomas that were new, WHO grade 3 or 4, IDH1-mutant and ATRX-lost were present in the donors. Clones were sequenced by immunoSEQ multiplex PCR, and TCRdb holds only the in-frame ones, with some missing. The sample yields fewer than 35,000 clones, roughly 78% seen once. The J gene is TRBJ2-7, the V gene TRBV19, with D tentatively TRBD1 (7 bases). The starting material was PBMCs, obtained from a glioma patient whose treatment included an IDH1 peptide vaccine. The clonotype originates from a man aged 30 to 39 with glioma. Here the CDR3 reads CASGGTDYEQYF. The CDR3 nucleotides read TGTGCCAGCGGCGGGACAGACTACGAGCAGTACTTC.